This TCR beta chain was recorded in a study of CD8 T cells in Susac syndrome. FACS enriched CD8+ TEMRA cells, while bulk CD8+ and CD4+ were negatively isolated. A remark on this clonotype: Its antigen is still unknown.

Germline CDR1 ENHRY, CDR2 SYGVKD. CDR3 length equals 15 residues. V shed 3 bases and J 6 bases; nucleotides not matched to a gene: 7. Notes on the study in general: The number of individuals included in the study's TCR sequencing and HLA analysis was acknowledged as relatively small.

Reverse transcription of 0.5 to 1 ug RNA was performed with random hexamers. TCRdb called the immunoSEQ multiplex PCR reads again in MiXCR, with one record for every CDR3 protein. This table holds 70,000 to 100,000 distinct CDR3 sequences, over 85% found once. The TCR comes from a human donor in good health. Sequenced material: CD8+ T cells from PBMCs. The chain uses TRBV10-3 and TRBJ1-2; 10 nucleotides line up with TRBD1. CDR3 nucleotides: TGTGCCATCAGTGACCAGACAGGGGGCGCGGATGGCTACACCTTC. Translated: CAISDQTGGADGYTF.